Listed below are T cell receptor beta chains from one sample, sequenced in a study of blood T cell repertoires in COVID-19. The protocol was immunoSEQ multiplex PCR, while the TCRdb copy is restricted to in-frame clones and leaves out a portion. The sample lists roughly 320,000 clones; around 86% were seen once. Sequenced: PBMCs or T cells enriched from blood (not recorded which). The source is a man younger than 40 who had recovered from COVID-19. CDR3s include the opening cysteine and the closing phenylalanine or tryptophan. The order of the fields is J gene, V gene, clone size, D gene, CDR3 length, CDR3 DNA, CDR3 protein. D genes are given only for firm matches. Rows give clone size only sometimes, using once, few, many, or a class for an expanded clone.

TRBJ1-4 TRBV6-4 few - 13 TGTGCCAGCAGTCGGGAGGGGAATGAAAAACTGTTTTTT CASSREGNEKLFF
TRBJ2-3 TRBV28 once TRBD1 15 TGTGCCAGCAGTTCACAGGGGGGTAGTAAAGATACGCAGTATTTT CASSSQGGSKDTQYF
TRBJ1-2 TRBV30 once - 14 TGTGCCTGGGGGTTTGGTCGGGGGAGCTATGGCTACACCTTC CAWGFGRGSYGYTF
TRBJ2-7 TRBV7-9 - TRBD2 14 TGTGCCAGCAGCTTGGGCCTAGCGGGCTACGAGCAGTACTTC CASSLGLAGYEQYF
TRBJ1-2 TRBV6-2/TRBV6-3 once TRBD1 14 TGTGCCAGCAGTTACCAGGGACAGCTCTATGGCTACACCTTC CASSYQGQLYGYTF
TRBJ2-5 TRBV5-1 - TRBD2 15 TGCGCCAGCAGGAGCGGGAACCGGGACCAAGAGACCCAGTACTTC CASRSGNRDQETQYF
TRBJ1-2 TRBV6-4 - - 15 TGTGCCAGCAGTGACTCGGGCCAGGGAAAAGGTGGCTACACCTTC CASSDSGQGKGGYTF
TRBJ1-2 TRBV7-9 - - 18 TGTGCCAGCAGCCCAACCCGGATGCAGGGCCAGTATTTTAATGGCTACACCTTC CASSPTRMQGQYFNGYTF
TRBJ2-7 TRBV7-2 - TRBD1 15 TGTGCCAGCAGCTTAGAGGGGGCGGTCCCCTACGAGCAGTACTTC CASSLEGAVPYEQYF
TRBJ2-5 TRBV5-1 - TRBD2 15 TGCGCCAGCAGCTTTCAGGGAGGGGTCCAAGAGACCCAGTACTTC CASSFQGGVQETQYF
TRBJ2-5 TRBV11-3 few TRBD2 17 TGTGCCAGCAGCCGACCCGTCGGACTAGCGGACACAGAGACCCAGTACTTC CASSRPVGLADTETQYF
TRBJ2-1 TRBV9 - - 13 TGTGCCAGCAGCGTTTACGGGGACAATGAGCAGTTCTTC CASSVYGDNEQFF
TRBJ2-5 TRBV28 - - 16 TGTGCCAGCAGTACCGATCAGGGGACCCGCGGGGAGACCCAGTACTTC CASSTDQGTRGETQYF
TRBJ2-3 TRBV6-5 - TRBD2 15 TGTGCCAGCAGTTACAGTAGCGGGAGGGGAGATACGCAGTATTTT CASSYSSGRGDTQYF
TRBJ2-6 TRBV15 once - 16 TGTGCCACCAGCACCCGGGGGTTGAGTGGGGCCAACGTCCTGACTTTC CATSTRGLSGANVLTF
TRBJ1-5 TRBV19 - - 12 TGTGCCAGTAGTCAACTAGATCAGCCCCAGCATTTT CASSQLDQPQHF
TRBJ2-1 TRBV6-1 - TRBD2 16 TGTGCCAGCAGTGGACAAGGACTAGCGGGAGGGAATGAGCAGTTCTTC CASSGQGLAGGNEQFF